This T cell receptor beta chain was recorded in a study of shared clonotypes between healthy human individuals. Study-wide points: It was the non-shared clonotypes that had lower generation probabilities than clonotypes shared by all four donors. Rarefaction showed that sequencing of sorted subsets was incomplete (despite large depth).

Concerning this clone itself: The antigen is undetermined.

The length of the CDR3 is 14 residues. Germline V CDR1 and CDR2: MDHEN, SYDVKM. Trimming at V came to 6 bases and at J to 4 bases, leaving 7 bases not matched to a gene. The donors were all Caucasian adults (living in Nashville, Tennessee). The split of CD4+ cells yielded CD45RA+ naive and CD45RA-negative memory subsets. Method: immunoSEQ multiplex PCR; TCRdb's copy keeps in-frame clones and lacks some. The sample carries about 2.5 million clones, about 90% recorded once. The chain is built from TRBV28 and TRBJ2-5; TRBD1 aligns across 8 bases. Sequenced: naive CD4+ T cells from PBMCs. Described subset: CD45RA+ positively selected. This TCR came from a man between 18 and 35 years old in good health. Some clones in this sample may be carry-over from other donors' samples. The CDR3 region is CASRLRQGRETQYF. CDR3 nucleotide sequence: TGTGCCAGCAGGCTACGACAGGGGCGAGAGACCCAGTACTTC.